This TCR beta chain was recovered during a study of technical replicates of blood from a few donors. TCRdb's table, derived via immunoSEQ multiplex PCR, lists solely in-frame clones and lacks some. The sample holds about 83,000 clones, about 91% seen once. CDR3 length: 14 residues. Germline CDR1 and CDR2: SGHRS and YFSETQ. V lost 6 bases to trimming and J lost 2 bases, with 12 bases between them. The chain couples TRBV5-1 to TRBJ2-1; a possible D gene is TRBD2 (7 bases). The sequenced sample was T cells isolated from PBMCs. The receptor was isolated from a human donor in good health. CDR3: CASTQGGAYNEQFF. The CDR3 DNA reads TGCGCCAGCACACAGGGAGGGGCCTACAATGAGCAGTTCTTC.